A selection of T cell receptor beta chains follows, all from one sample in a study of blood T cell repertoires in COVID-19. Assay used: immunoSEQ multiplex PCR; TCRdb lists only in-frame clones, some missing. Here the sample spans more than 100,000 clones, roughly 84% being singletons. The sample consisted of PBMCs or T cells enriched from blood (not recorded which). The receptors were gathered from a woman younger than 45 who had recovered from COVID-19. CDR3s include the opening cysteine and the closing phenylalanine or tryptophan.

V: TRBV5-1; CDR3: CASSLAPGLGNEQFF
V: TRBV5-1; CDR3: CASSWTSGGYTF
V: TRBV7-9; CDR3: CATTKGQQGYEQYF
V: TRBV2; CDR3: CASVGGSVDNEQFF
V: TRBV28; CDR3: CASSPVGRYNSPLHF
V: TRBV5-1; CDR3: CASSFRTGDFTEAFF
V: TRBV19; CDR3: CASSRETGLVGQPQHF
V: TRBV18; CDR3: CASSPPGGSIGQYF
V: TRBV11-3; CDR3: CASSSGGNTGELFF
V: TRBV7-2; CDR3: CASSLEAGRDEQFF
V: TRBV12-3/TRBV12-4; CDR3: CASSPRQGGKLFF
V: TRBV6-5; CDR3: CASSYRALEAGYTF
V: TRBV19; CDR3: CASSIGSGGYEQYF
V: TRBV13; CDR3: CASSPPGIARNTGELFF
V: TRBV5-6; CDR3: CASSLGFQRVDTQYF
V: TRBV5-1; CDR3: CASSFSLTGGYEQYF
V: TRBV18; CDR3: CASSPGTGGFQPQHF
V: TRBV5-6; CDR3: CASSLGQGAYEQYF
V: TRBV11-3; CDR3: CASSSGTGTGEQYF
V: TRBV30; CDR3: CAWSVGGTVNEKLFF
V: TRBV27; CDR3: CASRKAGSSTDTQYF
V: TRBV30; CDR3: CAWSRGSGSYEQYF
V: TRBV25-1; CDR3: CASSASTGGRGETQYF
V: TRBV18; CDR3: CASSPAGGEQYF
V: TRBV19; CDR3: CASSMDRTYGYTF
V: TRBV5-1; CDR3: CASSGQGRDEQYF
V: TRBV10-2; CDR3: CASSEVLAGRDTGELFF
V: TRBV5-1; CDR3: CASRYGTGDGLDTQYF
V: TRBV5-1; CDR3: CASSQGGEGYEQYF
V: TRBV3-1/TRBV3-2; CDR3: CASSQATPGELFF
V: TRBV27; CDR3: CASSPRTSGIPLLETQYF
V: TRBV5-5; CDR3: CASSLVAVNQPQHF
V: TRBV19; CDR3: CASSDHGTGFANEQFF
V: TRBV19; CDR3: CASSAPYLAGVSNEQFF
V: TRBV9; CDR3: CASSVGLAGLTTDTQYF
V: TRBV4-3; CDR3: CASSPAIEYEQYF